This entry concerns a single TCR beta chain. Its antigen remains unidentified. No much larger clone exists at a distance of one base, and base qualities are not known. Sequences WNHNN (CDR1) and SYGVQD (CDR2) are obtained from the germline V gene (reference sequence). At the junction V is shortened by 5 bases and J by 0 bases, with 10 bases in between. CDR3 length: 15 amino acids, cysteine to phenylalanine. Only CDR3 DNA remains: 45 bases, in frame from the first base. These data belong to a study of blood T cell repertoires in COVID-19 (dated by TCRdb to 2018 to 2021). About the investigation overall: Samples covering the acute and convalescent phases of COVID-19 were provided by collaborators in the United States, Italy and Spain. The prospective study material was composed of cDNA or gDNA derived from T cells, B-cell-depleted T cells, or PBMCs. Subjects who had been exposed to COVID-19, were actively infected with it, or had recovered from it provided the deeply sampled blood TCRbeta repertoires that made up the dataset. The repertoires were released in a freely available public database intended as a resource for research on the immune response to SARS-CoV-2. Samples were obtained from the ongoing ImmuneRACE study (first 160 participants) and from about 1,300 subjects provided by 6 global collaborators. Nearly every sample came with metadata listing a de-identified subject ID, COVID-19 status, age in years and sex. Where available, HLA class I and class II types were obtained from metadata supplied by the sample provider rather than from assay-based typing.

The study at large found these results: Clinical and demographic metadata were provided uncurated, with the amount varying by source and participant.

Participants in the prospective study were aged roughly 18 to 95 years, lived in under 30 United States geographic areas, and enrolled through a virtual design. To assign participants to cohorts, the prospective study relied on clinical history that participants themselves reported in a screening survey and a study questionnaire. Recovered participants in ImmuneRACE Cohort 3 were defined as having two consecutive negative NP/OP PCR tests, clearance from a healthcare professional, or resolution of symptoms. Mobile phlebotomists in the prospective study collected whole blood, serum and a nasopharyngeal or oropharyngeal swab from every participant. Over a 2-month period, participants in the prospective study had the option of providing additional blood draws and questionnaires. Blood samples from the prospective study were shipped frozen or at room temperature prior to DNA extraction. TCRbeta CDR3 regions were amplified from genomic DNA by means of the immunoSEQ Assay, a bias-controlled multiplex PCR. The original pipeline was this. Within the assay, amplification of reference gene primers was used to estimate how many nucleated cells each sample contained. To quantify the absolute abundance of each unique TCRbeta CDR3 rearrangement, sequence reads were collapsed and filtered. For each sample, productive Simpson clonality was calculated as the square root of Simpson's diversity index over productive rearrangements. TCRdb provides this immuneACCESS table in a form limited to in-frame rearrangements. Some clones are lacking; in checked studies, under half of them reflect an unresolved V gene, and why the rest are absent is not known. V, J and clone size were drawn from that table, and D and trimming were deduced from the DNA. Counted in this sample were 250,000 to 300,000 clones; just under 90% of them appeared once. Approximately 2% of the sample belongs to the ten largest clones.

Sequenced sample: PBMCs or T cells enriched from blood (not recorded which). The V gene is TRBV10-1 and the J gene is TRBJ2-2, with TRBD2 tentatively as D gene (5 bases match). The clonotype originates from a woman aged 55-70 years who had recovered from COVID-19. In nucleotides, the sequence is TGCGCCAGCAGTCAGGCGGGTTCGAACACCGGGGAGCTGTTTTTT. It codes for CASSQAGSNTGELFF.